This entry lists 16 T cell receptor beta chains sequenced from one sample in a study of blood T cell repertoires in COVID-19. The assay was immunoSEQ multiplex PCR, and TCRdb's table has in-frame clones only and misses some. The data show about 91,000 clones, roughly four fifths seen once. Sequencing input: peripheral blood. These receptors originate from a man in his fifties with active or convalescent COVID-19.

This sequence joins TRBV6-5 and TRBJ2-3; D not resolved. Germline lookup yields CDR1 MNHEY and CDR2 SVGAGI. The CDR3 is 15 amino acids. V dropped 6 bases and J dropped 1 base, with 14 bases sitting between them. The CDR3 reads CASRAGAVGTDTQYF. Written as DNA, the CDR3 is TGTGCCAGCAGGGCCGGAGCTGTGGGCACAGATACGCAGTATTTT.

The CDR3 nucleotides are TGTGCCAGCAGTGTCATCCGGGACAGGGCTTATTGGGTGGGAGGCTACACCTTC. It encodes CASSVIRDRAYWVGGYTF. The rearrangement uses TRBV6-1 and TRBJ1-2; 9 bases are a match to TRBD1. Germline CDR1 MNHNS, CDR2 SASEGT. Losses at the gene ends were 4 bases for V and 8 bases for J; bases not matched to a gene: 20. The CDR3 has 18 amino acids.

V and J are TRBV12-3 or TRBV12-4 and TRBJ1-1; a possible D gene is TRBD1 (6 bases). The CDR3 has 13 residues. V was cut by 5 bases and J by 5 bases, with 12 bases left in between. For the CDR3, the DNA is TGTGCCAGCAGTAGGGGGGGCGGAACTGAAGCTTTCTTT. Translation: CASSRGGGTEAFF.

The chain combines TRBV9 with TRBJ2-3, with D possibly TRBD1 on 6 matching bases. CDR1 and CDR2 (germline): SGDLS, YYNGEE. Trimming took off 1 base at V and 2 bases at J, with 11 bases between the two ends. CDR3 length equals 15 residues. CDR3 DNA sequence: TGTGCCAGCAGCGTAAACGGACAGCACACAGATACGCAGTATTTT. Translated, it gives CASSVNGQHTDTQYF.

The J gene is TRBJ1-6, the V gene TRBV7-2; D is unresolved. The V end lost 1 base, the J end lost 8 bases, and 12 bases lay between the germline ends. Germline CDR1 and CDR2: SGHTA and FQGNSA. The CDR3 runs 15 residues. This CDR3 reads CASSLGQALYSPLHF. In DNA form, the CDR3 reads TGTGCCAGCAGCTTAGGTCAGGCTTTATATTCACCCCTCCACTTT.

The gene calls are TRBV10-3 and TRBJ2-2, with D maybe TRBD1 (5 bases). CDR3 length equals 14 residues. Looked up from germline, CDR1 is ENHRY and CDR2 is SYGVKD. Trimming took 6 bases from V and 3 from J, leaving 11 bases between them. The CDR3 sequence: CAIRIGADTGELFF. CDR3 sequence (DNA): TGTGCCATCAGGATTGGGGCGGACACCGGGGAGCTGTTTTTT.

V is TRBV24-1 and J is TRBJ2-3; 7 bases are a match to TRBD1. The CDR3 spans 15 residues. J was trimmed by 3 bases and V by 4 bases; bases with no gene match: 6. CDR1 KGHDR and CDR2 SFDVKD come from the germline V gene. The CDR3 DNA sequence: TGTGCCACCAGTGACCGCGACAGGGTTACAGATACGCAGTATTTT. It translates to CATSDRDRVTDTQYF.

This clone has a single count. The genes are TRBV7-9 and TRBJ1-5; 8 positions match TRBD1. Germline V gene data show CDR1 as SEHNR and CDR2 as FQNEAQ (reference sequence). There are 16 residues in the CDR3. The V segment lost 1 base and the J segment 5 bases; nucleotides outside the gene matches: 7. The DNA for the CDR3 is TGTGCCAGCAGCTTAGGTGGACAGGGCCCCGATCAGCCCCAGCATTTT. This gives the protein CASSLGGQGPDQPQHF. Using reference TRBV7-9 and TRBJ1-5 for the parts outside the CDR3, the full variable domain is DTGVSQNPRHKITKRGQNVTFRCDPISEHNRLYWYRQTLGQGPEFLTYFQNEAQLEKSRLLSDRFSAERPKGSFSTLEIQRTEQGDSAMYLCASSLGGQGPDQPQHFGDGTRLSIL.

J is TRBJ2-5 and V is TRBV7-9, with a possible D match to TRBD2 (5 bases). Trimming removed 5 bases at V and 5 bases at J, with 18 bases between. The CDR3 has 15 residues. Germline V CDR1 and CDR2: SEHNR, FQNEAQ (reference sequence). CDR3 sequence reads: CASSPGNSGGETQYF. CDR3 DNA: TGTGCCAGCAGCCCGGGGAATTCAGGAGGCGAGACCCAGTACTTC.

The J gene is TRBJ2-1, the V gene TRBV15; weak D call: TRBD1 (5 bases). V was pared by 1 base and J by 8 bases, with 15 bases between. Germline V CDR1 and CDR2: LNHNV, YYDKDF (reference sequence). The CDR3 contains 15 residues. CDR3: CATSRGVGQGYEQFF. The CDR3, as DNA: TGTGCCACCAGCAGAGGCGTGGGCCAGGGCTATGAGCAGTTCTTC.

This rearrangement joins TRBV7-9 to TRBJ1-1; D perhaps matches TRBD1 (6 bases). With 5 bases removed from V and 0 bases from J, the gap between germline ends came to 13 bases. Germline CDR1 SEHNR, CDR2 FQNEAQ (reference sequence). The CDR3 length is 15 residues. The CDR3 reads CASSSTDRLNTEAFF. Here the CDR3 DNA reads TGTGCCAGCAGCAGCACGGACAGACTGAACACTGAAGCTTTCTTT.

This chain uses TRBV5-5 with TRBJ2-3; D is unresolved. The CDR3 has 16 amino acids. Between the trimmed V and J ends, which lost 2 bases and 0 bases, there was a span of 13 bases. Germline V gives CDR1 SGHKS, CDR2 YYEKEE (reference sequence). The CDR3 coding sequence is TGTGCCAGCAGCTTTAGGTCAGGTTCTAGCACAGATACGCAGTATTTT. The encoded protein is CASSFRSGSSTDTQYF.

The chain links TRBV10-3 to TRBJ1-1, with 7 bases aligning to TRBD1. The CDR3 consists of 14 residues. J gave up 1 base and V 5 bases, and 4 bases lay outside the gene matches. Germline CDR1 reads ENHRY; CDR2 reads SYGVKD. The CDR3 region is CAISSRQGNTEAFF. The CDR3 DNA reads TGTGCCATCAGTTCAAGACAGGGGAACACTGAAGCTTTCTTT.

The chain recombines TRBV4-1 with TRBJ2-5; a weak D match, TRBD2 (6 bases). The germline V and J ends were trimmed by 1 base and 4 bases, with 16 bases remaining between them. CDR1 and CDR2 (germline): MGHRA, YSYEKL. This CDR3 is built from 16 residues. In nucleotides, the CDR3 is TGCGCCAGCAGCCAAGGGTTTTCTCATAGCGGAGAGACCCAGTACTTC. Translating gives CASSQGFSHSGETQYF.

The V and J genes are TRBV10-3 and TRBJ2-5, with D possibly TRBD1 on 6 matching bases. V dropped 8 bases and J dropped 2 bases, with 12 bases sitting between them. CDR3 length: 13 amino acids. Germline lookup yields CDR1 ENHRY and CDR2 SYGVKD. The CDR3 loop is CAIRQGQQETQYF. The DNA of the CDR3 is TGTGCCATCCGGCAGGGACAACAAGAGACCCAGTACTTC.

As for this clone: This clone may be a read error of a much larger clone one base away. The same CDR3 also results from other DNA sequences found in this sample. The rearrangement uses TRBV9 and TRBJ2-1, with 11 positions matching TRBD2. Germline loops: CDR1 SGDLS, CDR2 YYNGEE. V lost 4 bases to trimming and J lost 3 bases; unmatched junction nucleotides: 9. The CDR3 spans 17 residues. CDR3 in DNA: TGTGCCAGCAGCTACTCTCTAGCGGGGGGAATCTACAATGAGCAGTTCTTC. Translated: CASSYSLAGGIYNEQFF.